Shown below are 13 T cell receptor beta chains from a single sample sequenced in a study of shared clonotypes between healthy human individuals. Clones were read by immunoSEQ multiplex PCR, and TCRdb kept only the in-frame ones, dropping some. The data show more than 550,000 clones, 90% seen once. Sequenced input: memory CD8+ T cells from PBMCs. Subset given: CD45RO+ cells pooled with CCR7-negative TemRA cells. Every receptor here comes from a man between 18 and 35 years old in good health. Some clones in this sample may be carry-over from other donors' samples.

The chain employs TRBV6-1 and TRBJ2-4; tentative D call: TRBD2 (6 bases). The CDR3 has 14 amino acids. Germline-derived CDR1 and CDR2 are MNHNS and SASEGT. Trimming stripped 3 bases from V and 6 bases from J, with 12 bases between. The CDR3: CASSEVRAGNIQYF. In DNA form, the CDR3 reads TGTGCCAGCAGTGAGGTCCGAGCGGGAAACATTCAGTACTTC.

CDR3 region: CASSLVGGGTGNTIYF. CDR3 in DNA: TGCGCCAGCAGCTTGGTTGGCGGGGGAACAGGAAACACCATATATTTT. The V call is TRBV5-1, the J call TRBJ1-3; maybe TRBD1 (5 bases). The CDR3 is 16 amino acids. V was cut by 0 bases and J by 4 bases, with 14 bases left in between. Looked up from germline, CDR1 is SGHRS and CDR2 is YFSETQ.

The V and J genes are TRBV4-3 and TRBJ2-1; possibly TRBD2 for D (6 bases). CDR1 and CDR2 (germline): LGHNA, YSLEER. The V end lost 0 bases, the J end lost 10 bases, and 13 bases lay between the germline ends. The CDR3 is 14 amino acids. CDR3 amino acids: CASSQEISGREQFF. CDR3 nucleotides: TGCGCCAGCAGCCAAGAAATCTCTGGGAGGGAGCAGTTCTTC.

The chain recombines TRBV29-1 with TRBJ2-1, with 9 bases matching TRBD2. This CDR3 is 20 amino acids long. Germline V gene lookup returns CDR1 SQVTM and CDR2 ANQGSEA. The J segment lost 0 bases and the V segment lost 4 bases, leaving 19 bases of the junction unmatched. The chain's CDR3 is CSVGGSAGGGKTHSYNEQFF. CDR3 DNA: TGCAGCGTTGGTGGCTCTGCGGGAGGGGGTAAGACCCACTCCTACAATGAGCAGTTCTTC.

This clone was picked up one time. V usage is TRBV25-1 and J usage is TRBJ2-3; D unresolved. Trimming cost V 3 bases and J 2 bases, with 12 bases left between them. The CDR3 has 15 amino acids. In germline, CDR1 is MGHDK, CDR2 SYGVNS. CDR3 nucleotide sequence: TGTGCCAGCAGTGAGGTGGGCGGTACCACAGATACGCAGTATTTT. Protein product: CASSEVGGTTDTQYF.

The chain carries TRBV5-1 and TRBJ1-3; D is possibly TRBD1 (6 bases). Trimming pared 2 bases from V and 1 base from J, leaving 19 bases between. Germline-derived CDR1 and CDR2 are SGHRS and YFSETQ. This CDR3 has 18 residues. The CDR3 DNA reads TGCGCCAGCAGCTTATCAGGGGCCCGAAAGGGGTCTGGAAACACCATATATTTT. Residues: CASSLSGARKGSGNTIYF. The entire variable domain, with the rest obtained from reference TRBV5-1 and TRBJ1-3, is as follows: KAGVTQTPRYLIKTRGQQVTLSCSPISGHRSVSWYQQTPGQGLQFLFEYFSETQRNKGNFPGRFSGRQFSNSRSEMNVSTLELGDSALYLCASSLSGARKGSGNTIYFGEGSWLTVV.

The V call is TRBV7-9, the J call TRBJ2-3; D perhaps matches TRBD2 (5 bases). The V and J ends lost 1 base and 5 bases respectively, with 10 bases between them. Looked up from germline, CDR1 is SEHNR and CDR2 is FQNEAQ (reference sequence). The CDR3 contains 14 residues. In DNA, the CDR3 is TGTGCCAGCAGCTTAGTGCTAGCTGGAGATACGCAGTATTTT. Translating it yields CASSLVLAGDTQYF.

The rearrangement uses TRBV27 and TRBJ2-2, with D unclear. The V and J ends lost 5 bases and 1 base respectively, with 14 bases between them. This CDR3 comprises 16 residues. CDR1 and CDR2 from the germline V gene are MNHEY and SMNVEV (reference sequence). This CDR3 is CASSARGRQNTGELFF. The CDR3 nucleotides read TGTGCCAGCAGTGCCCGCGGCAGGCAGAACACCGGGGAGCTGTTTTTT.

This chain joins TRBV7-9 and TRBJ2-1; D call uncertain. This CDR3 has 12 residues. Between the trimmed V and J ends, which lost 4 bases and 10 bases, there was a span of 11 bases. CDR1 and CDR2 from the germline V gene are SEHNR and FQNEAQ (reference sequence). This chain's CDR3 is CASSWDFREQFF. Written as DNA, the CDR3 is TGTGCCAGCAGCTGGGATTTTAGGGAGCAGTTCTTC.

This chain joins TRBV11-2 and TRBJ2-7, with 7 bases matching TRBD2. The germline V gene has CDR1 SGHAT and CDR2 FQNNGV. Trimming cost V 1 base and J 5 bases; bases outside gene matches: 8. This CDR3 contains 15 residues. In DNA form, the CDR3 reads TGTGCCAGCAGCTTAGTCTCTAGCGGCTTCAACGAGCAGTACTTC. Its translation: CASSLVSSGFNEQYF.

The chain joins TRBV6-5 to TRBJ2-7; 8 bases map to TRBD1. There are 16 residues in the CDR3. V dropped 0 bases and J dropped 0; count of bases not matched to a gene: 4. The germline gives CDR1 MNHEY, CDR2 SVGAGI. Written as DNA, the CDR3 is TGTGCCAGCAGTTACTCGAGGGACAGGAGCTCCTACGAGCAGTACTTC. It encodes CASSYSRDRSSYEQYF.

The J gene is TRBJ2-6, the V gene TRBV6-4, with D hard to call. The length of the CDR3 is 15 residues. Germline lookup yields CDR1 MRHNA and CDR2 SNTAGT. Trimming shortened V by 9 bases and J by 2 bases, and 14 bases separated the two germline ends. Here the CDR3 reads CARSIPGAGANVLTF. DNA of the CDR3: TGTGCCAGGAGTATCCCTGGGGCTGGGGCCAACGTCCTGACTTTC.

This clone was recorded only once. The V and J genes are TRBV29-1 and TRBJ1-3, with 7 bases identical to TRBD1. With V trimmed by 4 bases and J by 4 bases, 1 base remained unmatched. The CDR3 runs to 12 residues. Germline values: CDR1 SQVTM, CDR2 ANQGSEA. In DNA form, the CDR3 reads TGCAGCGTTGCGACAGGGGGAAACACCATATATTTT. It yields the protein CSVATGGNTIYF. The full variable domain, completed using reference TRBV29-1 and TRBJ1-3, is SAVISQKPSRDICQRGTSLTIQCQVDSQVTMMFWYRQQPGQSLTLIATANQGSEATYESGFVIDKFPISRPNLTFSTLTVSNMSPEDSSIYLCSVATGGNTIYFGEGSWLTVV.